Below, 3 T cell receptor beta chains from the same sample are listed, as sequenced in a study of cytomegalovirus exposure and HLA in healthy donors. Primers included in the PCR were 60 Vbeta and 13 Jbeta primers. The method was immunoSEQ multiplex PCR; TCRdb's version includes in-frame clones alone and lacks a portion of them. The sample has some 120,000 clones, less than 70% seen once. Sample: PBMCs. The receptors here all came from a woman in her 30s in good health and CMV-seronegative.

The sample holds a few counts of this clone. In nucleotides, the CDR3 is TGTGCCAGCTACCGTACTAGCGCGCAAGAGACCCAGTACTTC. This translates into CASYRTSAQETQYF. The chain recombines TRBV2 with TRBJ2-5; TRBD2 matches 7 bases. Germline lookup yields CDR1 SNHLY and CDR2 FYNNEI. The V gene end was trimmed by 8 bases and the J gene end by 2 bases; junction bases not matched to a gene: 8. The CDR3 spans 14 residues.

The J gene is TRBJ2-7, the V gene TRBV5-1; D is possibly TRBD1 (6 bases). Germline loops: CDR1 SGHRS, CDR2 YFSETQ. This CDR3 has 15 amino acids. The V end lost 1 base, the J end lost 3 bases, and 14 bases lay between the germline ends. The chain's CDR3 is CASSLLLQGYYEQYF. For the CDR3, the DNA is TGCGCCAGCAGCTTGTTGTTACAGGGATACTACGAGCAGTACTTC.

With regard to this clone: This sample also contains other DNA sequences that code for the same CDR3. The V and J genes are TRBV5-1 and TRBJ2-1; D is uncertain. From germline, CDR1 is SGHRS and CDR2 YFSETQ. This CDR3 region has 13 residues. V lost 1 base and J lost 3, with 5 bases in between. CDR3 protein: CASSLNGYNEQFF. The CDR3 DNA follows: TGCGCCAGCAGCTTGAACGGCTACAATGAGCAGTTCTTC.